The source of this TCR beta chain is a study of shared clonotypes between healthy human individuals. Measured with immunoSEQ multiplex PCR; TCRdb has only the in-frame clones, and not every one. This table holds hundreds of thousands of clones, 90% to 96% found once. This CDR3 spans 15 amino acids. The ends were cut back, 1 base at V and 7 bases at J, with 16 bases in the middle. Looked up from germline, CDR1 is SGHTA and CDR2 is FQGNSA. What was sequenced was naive CD4+ T cells sorted from blood. Subset denoted: CD45RA+ positively selected. The sequence was obtained from a woman aged 25 to 39 in good health. This chain links TRBV7-2 with TRBJ1-1; no clear D. CDR3 nucleotides: TGTGCCAGCAGCTTAGGACAATTGCTCTTGAATGAAGCTTTCTTT. It codes for CASSLGQLLLNEAFF.